This T cell receptor (beta chain) originates from a study of T cell repertoires in cytomegalovirus infection. Study background: Public TCR beta signatures marked donors with CMV infection and the matching HLA. Whole-study results and caveats: It was HLA-C-restricted CMV-specific TCR beta clonotypes that dominated the response ex vivo.

TCRdb reprocessed the reads with MiXCR, giving one entry per CDR3 protein. In the table there are around 200,000 distinct CDR3 sequences, approximately 18% of which are singletons. After removal of 6 bases from V and 4 bases from J, the junction contained 9 bases not matched to a gene. This CDR3 comprises 15 residues. The sample holds a few counts of this clonotype. Its target is not known. This receptor was taken from a human donor in good health (CMV status not recorded). Some clones in this sample may be carry-over from other donors' samples. Sequencing input: CD8+ T cells from PBMCs. The J gene is TRBJ2-1, the V gene TRBV12-3 or TRBV12-4, with TRBD1 matching 7 bases. The chain's CDR3 is CASSRPGTVYNEQFF. The DNA of the CDR3 is TGTGCCAGCAGCCGACCCGGGACAGTTTACAATGAGCAGTTCTTC.